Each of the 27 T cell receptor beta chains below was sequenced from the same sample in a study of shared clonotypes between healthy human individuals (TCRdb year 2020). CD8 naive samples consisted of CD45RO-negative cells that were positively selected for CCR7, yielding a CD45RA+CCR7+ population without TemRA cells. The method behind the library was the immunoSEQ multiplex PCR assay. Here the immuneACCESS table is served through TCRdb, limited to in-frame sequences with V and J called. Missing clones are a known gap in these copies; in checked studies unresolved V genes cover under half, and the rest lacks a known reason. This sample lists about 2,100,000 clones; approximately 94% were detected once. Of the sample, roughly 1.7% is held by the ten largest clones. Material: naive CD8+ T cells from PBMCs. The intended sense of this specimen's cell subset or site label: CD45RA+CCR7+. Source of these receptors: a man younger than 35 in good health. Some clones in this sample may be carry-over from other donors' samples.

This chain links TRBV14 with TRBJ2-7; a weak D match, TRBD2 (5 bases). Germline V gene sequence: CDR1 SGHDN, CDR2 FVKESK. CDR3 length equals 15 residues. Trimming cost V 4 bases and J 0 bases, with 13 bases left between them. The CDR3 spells CASSPSRGISYEQYF. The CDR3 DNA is TGTGCCAGCAGCCCGAGTCGGGGTATCTCCTACGAGCAGTACTTC.

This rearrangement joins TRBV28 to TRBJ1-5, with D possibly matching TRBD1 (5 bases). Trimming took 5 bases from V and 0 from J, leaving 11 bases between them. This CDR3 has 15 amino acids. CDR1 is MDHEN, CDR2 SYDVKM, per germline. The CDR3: CASSGTRLSNQPQHF. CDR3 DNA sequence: TGTGCCAGCAGTGGGACCCGCCTTAGCAATCAGCCCCAGCATTTT.

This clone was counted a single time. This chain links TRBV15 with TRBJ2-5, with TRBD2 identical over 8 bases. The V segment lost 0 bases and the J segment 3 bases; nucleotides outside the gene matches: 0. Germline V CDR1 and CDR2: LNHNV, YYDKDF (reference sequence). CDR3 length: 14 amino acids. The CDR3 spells CATSRELAEETQYF. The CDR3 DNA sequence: TGTGCCACCAGCAGAGAACTAGCGGAAGAGACCCAGTACTTC.

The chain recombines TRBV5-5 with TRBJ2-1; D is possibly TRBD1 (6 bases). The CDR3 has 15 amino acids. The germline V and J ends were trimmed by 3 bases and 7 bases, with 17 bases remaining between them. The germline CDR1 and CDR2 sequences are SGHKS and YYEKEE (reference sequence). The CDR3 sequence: CASSYPGTPSNEQFF. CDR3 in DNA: TGTGCCAGCAGCTACCCCGGGACACCGTCGAATGAGCAGTTCTTC.

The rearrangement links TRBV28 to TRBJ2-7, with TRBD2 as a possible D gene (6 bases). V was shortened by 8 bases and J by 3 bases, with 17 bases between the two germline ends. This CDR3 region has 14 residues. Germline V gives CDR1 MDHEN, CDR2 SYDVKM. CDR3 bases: TGTGCCAGCTCGGACCCGGGACTCAACTACGAGCAGTACTTC. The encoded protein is CASSDPGLNYEQYF.

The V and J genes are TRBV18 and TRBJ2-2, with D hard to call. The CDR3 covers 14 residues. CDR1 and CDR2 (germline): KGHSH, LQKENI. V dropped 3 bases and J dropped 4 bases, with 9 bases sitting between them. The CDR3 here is CASSPARSTGELFF. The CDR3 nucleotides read TGTGCCAGCTCACCCGCCCGGAGCACCGGGGAGCTGTTTTTT.

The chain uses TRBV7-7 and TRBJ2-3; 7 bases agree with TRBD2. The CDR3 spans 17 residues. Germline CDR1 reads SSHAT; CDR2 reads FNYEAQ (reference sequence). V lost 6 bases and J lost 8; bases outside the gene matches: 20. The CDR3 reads CASSLGQRDPGQGTQYF. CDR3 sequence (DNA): TGTGCCAGCAGTCTTGGCCAGCGGGACCCCGGGCAGGGTACGCAGTATTTT.

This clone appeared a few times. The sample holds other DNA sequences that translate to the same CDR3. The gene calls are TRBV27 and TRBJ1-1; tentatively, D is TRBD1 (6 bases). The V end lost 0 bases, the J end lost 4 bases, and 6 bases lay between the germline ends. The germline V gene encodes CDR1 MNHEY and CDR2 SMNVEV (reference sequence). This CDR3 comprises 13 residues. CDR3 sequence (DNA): TGTGCCAGCAGTTTATCAGGGGGCACTGAAGCTTTCTTT. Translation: CASSLSGGTEAFF.

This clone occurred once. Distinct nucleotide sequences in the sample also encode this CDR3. The CDR3 reads CASSLGLGSYEQYF. The CDR3 DNA reads as TGTGCCAGCAGCTTGGGACTGGGAAGCTACGAGCAGTACTTC. This sequence joins TRBV7-3 and TRBJ2-7; D perhaps matches TRBD2 (6 bases). Looked up from germline, CDR1 is SGHTA and CDR2 is FQGTGA. CDR3 length: 14 amino acids. V dropped 3 bases and J dropped 3 bases, with 12 bases sitting between them.

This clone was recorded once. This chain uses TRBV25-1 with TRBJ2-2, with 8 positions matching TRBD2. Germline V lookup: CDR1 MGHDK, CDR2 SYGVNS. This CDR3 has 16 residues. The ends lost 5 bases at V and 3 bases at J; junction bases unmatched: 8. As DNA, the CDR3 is TGTGCCAGCAGTCCAAGCGCACTAGCGGACACCGGGGAGCTGTTTTTT. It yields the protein CASSPSALADTGELFF.

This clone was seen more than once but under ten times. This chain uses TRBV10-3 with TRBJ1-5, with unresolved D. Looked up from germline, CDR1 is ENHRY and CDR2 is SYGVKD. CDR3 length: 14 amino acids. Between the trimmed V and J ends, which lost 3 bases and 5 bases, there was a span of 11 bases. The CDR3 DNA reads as TGTGCCATCAGTGAAAGAGGTGGGGATCAGCCCCAGCATTTT. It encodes CAISERGGDQPQHF.

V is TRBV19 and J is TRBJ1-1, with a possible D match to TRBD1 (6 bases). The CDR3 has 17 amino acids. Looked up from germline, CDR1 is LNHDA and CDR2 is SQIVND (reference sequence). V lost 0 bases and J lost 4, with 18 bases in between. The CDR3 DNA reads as TGTGCCAGTAGTATAGATTGGCTTGGGGGGCGCGTCACTGAAGCTTTCTTT. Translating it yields CASSIDWLGGRVTEAFF.

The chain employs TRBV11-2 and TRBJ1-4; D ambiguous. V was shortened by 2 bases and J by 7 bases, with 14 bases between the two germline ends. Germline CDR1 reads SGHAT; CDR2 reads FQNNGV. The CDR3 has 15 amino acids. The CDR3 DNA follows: TGTGCCAGCAGCTTACGGGCCCTCCGCGGTGAAAAACTGTTTTTT. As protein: CASSLRALRGEKLFF.

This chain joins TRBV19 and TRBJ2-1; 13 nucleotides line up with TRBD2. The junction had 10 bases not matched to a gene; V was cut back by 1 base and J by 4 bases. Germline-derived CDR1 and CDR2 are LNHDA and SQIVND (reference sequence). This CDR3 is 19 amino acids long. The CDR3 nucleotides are TGTGCCAGTAGTATAGGAGACGGACTAGCGGGAGTGAGGTACAATGAGCAGTTCTTC. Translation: CASSIGDGLAGVRYNEQFF.

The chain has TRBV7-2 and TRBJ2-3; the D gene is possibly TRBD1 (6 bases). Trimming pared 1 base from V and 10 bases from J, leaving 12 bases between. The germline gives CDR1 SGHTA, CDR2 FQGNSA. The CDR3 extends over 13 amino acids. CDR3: CASSLDREGAQYF. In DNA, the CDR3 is TGTGCCAGCAGCTTAGACAGGGAAGGAGCGCAGTATTTT.

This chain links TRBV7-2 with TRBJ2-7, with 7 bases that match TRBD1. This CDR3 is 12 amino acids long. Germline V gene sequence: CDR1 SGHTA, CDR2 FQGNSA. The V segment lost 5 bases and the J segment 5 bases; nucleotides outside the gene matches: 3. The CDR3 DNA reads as TGTGCCAGCAGCCCAGACAGGGACGAGCAGTACTTC. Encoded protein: CASSPDRDEQYF. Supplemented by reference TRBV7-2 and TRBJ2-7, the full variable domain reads GAGVSQSPSNKVTEKGKDVELRCDPISGHTALYWYRQSLGQGLEFLIYFQGNSAPDKSGLPSDRFSAERTGGSVSTLTIQRTQQEDSAVYLCASSPDRDEQYFGPGTRLTVT.

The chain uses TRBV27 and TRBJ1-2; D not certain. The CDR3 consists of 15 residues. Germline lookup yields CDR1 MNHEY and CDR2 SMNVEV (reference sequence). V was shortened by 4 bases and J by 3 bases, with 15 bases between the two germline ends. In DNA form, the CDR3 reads TGTGCCAGCAGTTCGATTCGACGGGTAGACTATGGCTACACCTTC. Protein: CASSSIRRVDYGYTF.

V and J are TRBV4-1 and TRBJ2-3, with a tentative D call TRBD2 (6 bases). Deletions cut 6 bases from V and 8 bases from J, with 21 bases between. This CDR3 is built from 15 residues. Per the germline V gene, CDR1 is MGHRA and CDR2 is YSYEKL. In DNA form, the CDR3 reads TGCGCCAGCAGTAGACTAGGCCCCATTGTGGGTACGCAGTATTTT. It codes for CASSRLGPIVGTQYF.

The CDR3 loop reads CASSILSTYGYTF. DNA for the CDR3: TGTGCCAGTAGTATCTTGTCAACTTATGGCTACACCTTC. The chain is built from TRBV19 and TRBJ1-2, with unresolved D. The CDR3 is 13 residues long. Germline V CDR1 and CDR2: LNHDA, SQIVND (reference sequence). V lost 3 bases and J 5 bases, leaving 10 bases between the germline ends.

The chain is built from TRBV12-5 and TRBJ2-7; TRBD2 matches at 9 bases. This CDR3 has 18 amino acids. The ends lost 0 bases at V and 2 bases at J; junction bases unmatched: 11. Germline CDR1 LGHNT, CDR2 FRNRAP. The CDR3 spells CASGLVLLAGKGPYEQYF. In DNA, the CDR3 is TGTGCTAGTGGTTTGGTACTACTAGCGGGTAAGGGGCCCTACGAGCAGTACTTC.

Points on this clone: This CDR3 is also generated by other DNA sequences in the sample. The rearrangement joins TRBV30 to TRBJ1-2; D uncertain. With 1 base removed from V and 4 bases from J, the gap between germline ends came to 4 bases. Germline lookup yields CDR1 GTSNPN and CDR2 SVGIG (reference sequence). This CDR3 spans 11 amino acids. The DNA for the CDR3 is TGTGCCTGGAGTGGTGGCTATGGCTACACCTTC. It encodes CAWSGGYGYTF.

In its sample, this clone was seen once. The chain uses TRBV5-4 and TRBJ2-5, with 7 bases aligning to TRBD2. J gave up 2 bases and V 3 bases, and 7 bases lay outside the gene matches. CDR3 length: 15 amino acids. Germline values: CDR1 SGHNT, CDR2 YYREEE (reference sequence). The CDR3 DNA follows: TGTGCCAGCAGCTCCTCCCCAGCGGGGCAAGAGACCCAGTACTTC. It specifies CASSSSPAGQETQYF.

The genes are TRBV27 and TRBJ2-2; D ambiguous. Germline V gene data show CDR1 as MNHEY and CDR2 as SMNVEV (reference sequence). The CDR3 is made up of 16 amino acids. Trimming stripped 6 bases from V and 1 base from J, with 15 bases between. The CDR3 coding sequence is TGTGCCAGCAGCTACGGGCCTATAGGGAACACCGGGGAGCTGTTTTTT. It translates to CASSYGPIGNTGELFF.

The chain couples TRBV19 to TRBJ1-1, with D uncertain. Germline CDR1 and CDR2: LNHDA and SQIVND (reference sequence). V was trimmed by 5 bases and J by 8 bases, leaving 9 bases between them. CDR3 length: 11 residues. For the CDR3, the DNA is TGTGCCAGTAGTGTGCAGAGAGAAGCTTTCTTT. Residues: CASSVQREAFF.

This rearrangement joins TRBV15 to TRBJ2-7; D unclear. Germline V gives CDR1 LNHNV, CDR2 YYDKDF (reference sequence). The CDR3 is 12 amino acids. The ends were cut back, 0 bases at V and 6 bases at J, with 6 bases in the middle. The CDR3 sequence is CATSREGVEQYF. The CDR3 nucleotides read TGTGCCACCAGCAGAGAAGGAGTCGAGCAGTACTTC.

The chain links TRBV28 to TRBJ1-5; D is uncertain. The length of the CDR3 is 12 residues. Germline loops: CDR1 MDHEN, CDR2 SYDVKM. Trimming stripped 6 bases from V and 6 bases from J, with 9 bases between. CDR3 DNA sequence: TGTGCCAGCAGCCACGAAGGTCAGCCCCAGCATTTT. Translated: CASSHEGQPQHF. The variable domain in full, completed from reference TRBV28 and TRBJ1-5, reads DVKVTQSSRYLVKRTGEKVFLECVQDMDHENMFWYRQDPGLGLRLIYFSYDVKMKEKGDIPEGYSVSREKKERFSLILESASTNQTSMYLCASSHEGQPQHFGDGTRLSIL.

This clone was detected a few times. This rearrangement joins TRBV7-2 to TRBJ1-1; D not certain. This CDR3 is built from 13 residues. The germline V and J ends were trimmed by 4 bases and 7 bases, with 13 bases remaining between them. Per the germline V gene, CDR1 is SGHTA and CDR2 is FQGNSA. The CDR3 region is CASSSPMDVEAFF. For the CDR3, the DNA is TGTGCCAGCAGCTCCCCGATGGATGTTGAAGCTTTCTTT.